Presented here are 6 T cell receptor beta chains from one specimen sequenced in a study of blood T cells in healthy people across ages. Together with a sample-barcoded 5' primer, a J-beta primer mix was included in a second PCR lasting about 7 to 11 cycles. MiXCR, applied by TCRdb to the 5' RACE reads, yields one record per CDR3 protein. The table shows hundreds of thousands of distinct CDR3 sequences, with over 45% occurring only once. Sequenced input: blood. Receptors were obtained from a young man in good health.

The gene calls are TRBV6-2 or TRBV6-3 and TRBJ1-1; D call uncertain. CDR3 size: 12 residues. The germline gives CDR1 MNHEY, CDR2 SVGEGT. The V gene lost 4 bases and the J gene lost 5 bases, with 8 bases spanning the gap. Written as DNA, the CDR3 is TGTGCCAGCAGTTCGGGATATACTGAAGCTTTCTTT. Its translation: CASSSGYTEAFF.

This clonotype was counted a single time. The chain is built from TRBV20-1 and TRBJ2-6, with unresolved D. The germline V gene encodes CDR1 DFQATT and CDR2 SNEGSKA (reference sequence). Trimming left V 5 bases short and J 0 bases short, with 11 bases between. CDR3 size: 15 residues. CDR3 in DNA: TGCAGTGCTCCGAGTAGGAGCTCTGGGGCCAACGTCCTGACTTTC. Its protein is CSAPSRSSGANVLTF.

V is TRBV28 and J is TRBJ1-5; D gene uncertain. Per the germline V gene, CDR1 is MDHEN and CDR2 is SYDVKM. The CDR3 loop spans 14 amino acids. With 9 bases removed from V and 2 bases from J, the gap between germline ends came to 14 bases. CDR3 region: CASRPPWRNQPQHF. CDR3 coding DNA: TGTGCCAGTCGACCCCCGTGGCGCAATCAGCCCCAGCATTTT.

The chain couples TRBV12-3 or TRBV12-4 to TRBJ2-5, with TRBD2 identical over 11 bases. The CDR3 has 13 amino acids. Germline trimming cut 3 bases from V and 9 bases from J; bases unmatched to any gene: 3. CDR3 in amino acids: CASSLGSGGAQYF. For the CDR3, the DNA is TGTGCCAGCAGTTTGGGTAGCGGGGGGGCCCAGTACTTC.

This clonotype was observed a few times. J is TRBJ2-3 and V is TRBV28; TRBD1 might be the D (5 bases). The V gene's germline CDR1 is MDHEN and CDR2 SYDVKM. Trimming removed 2 bases from V and 0 bases from J, with 9 bases in between. The CDR3 runs 15 residues. The CDR3 sequence: CASSLDSPSTDTQYF. The CDR3 region has the DNA TGTGCCAGCAGTTTAGACAGCCCTAGCACAGATACGCAGTATTTT. Based on the CDR3 plus reference TRBV28 and TRBJ2-3, the full variable domain is DVKVTQSSRYLVKRTGEKVFLECVQDMDHENMFWYRQDPGLGLRLIYFSYDVKMKEKGDIPEGYSVSREKKERFSLILESASTNQTSMYLCASSLDSPSTDTQYFGPGTRLTVL.

The J gene is TRBJ2-1, the V gene TRBV18; 9 nucleotides match TRBD2. The ends lost 3 bases at V and 7 bases at J; junction bases unmatched: 4. CDR1 and CDR2 from the germline V gene are KGHSH and LQKENI. This CDR3 comprises 14 residues. The chain's CDR3 is CASSPGLAVNEQFF. CDR3 DNA: TGTGCCAGCTCACCGGGACTAGCTGTAAATGAGCAGTTCTTC.